These 30 T cell receptor beta chains came from one sample sequenced in a study of blood T cell repertoires in COVID-19. Profiled with immunoSEQ multiplex PCR; TCRdb holds only in-frame clones, not every one. The sample lists 90,000 to 120,000 clones, around nine tenths occurring once. The sample consisted of peripheral blood. Every receptor here comes from a man in his 70s with acute or convalescent COVID-19.

This CDR3 reads CASSPGTGVTNSPLHF. In DNA form, the CDR3 reads TGTGCCAGCAGCCCCGGGACAGGGGTAACGAATTCACCCCTCCACTTT. The chain employs TRBV5-8 and TRBJ1-6; 10 positions match TRBD1. Trimming removed 4 bases from V and 7 bases from J; junction bases left unmatched: 8. Germline V lookup: CDR1 SGHTS, CDR2 YDEGEE. The CDR3 is 16 residues long.

V gene TRBV10-3 combines with J gene TRBJ2-1; 8 bases are shared with TRBD1. V was clipped by 2 bases and J by 8 bases; unmatched bases: 5. Germline CDR1 reads ENHRY; CDR2 reads SYGVKD. This CDR3 is 14 amino acids long. CDR3 coding DNA: TGTGCCATCAGTGAGGGGACAGGCGGGGATGAGCAGTTCTTC. The encoded protein is CAISEGTGGDEQFF.

The table lists this clone with a count of one. V usage is TRBV7-9 and J usage is TRBJ1-1, with 7 bases matching TRBD1. Trimming cost V 2 bases and J 0 bases; bases outside gene matches: 0. The germline V gene has CDR1 SEHNR and CDR2 FQNEAQ (reference sequence). This CDR3 is built from 14 residues. CDR3 nucleotide sequence: TGTGCCAGCAGCTTAAGGGGGCTGAACACTGAAGCTTTCTTT. Translation gives CASSLRGLNTEAFF.

The chain has TRBV6-5 and TRBJ2-7, with a weak D call TRBD2 (6 bases). The CDR3 is made up of 14 amino acids. Trimming took off 2 bases at V and 2 bases at J, with 10 bases between the two ends. Germline-derived CDR1 and CDR2 are MNHEY and SVGAGI. CDR3 amino acids: CASSYNGGTYEQYF. CDR3 DNA sequence: TGTGCCAGCAGTTACAATGGGGGGACCTACGAGCAGTACTTC.

This chain uses TRBV4-1 with TRBJ1-1, with D perhaps TRBD1 (5 bases). V gave up 0 bases and J gave up 1 base, with 9 bases separating them. The length of the CDR3 is 15 residues. Germline values: CDR1 MGHRA, CDR2 YSYEKL. In DNA form, the CDR3 reads TGCGCCAGCAGCCAAGAACCCCAGGGGAACACTGAAGCTTTCTTT. Amino acid sequence: CASSQEPQGNTEAFF.

This clone has more than one count but fewer than ten. This chain joins TRBV6-4 and TRBJ1-2, with D unresolved. The CDR3 contains 16 residues. CDR1 is MRHNA, CDR2 SNTAGT, per germline. Deletions cut 6 bases from V and 0 bases from J, with 17 bases between. The CDR3 DNA is TGTGCCAGCAGACCTGGGCCGACGGGAGCTAACTATGGCTACACCTTC. It translates to CASRPGPTGANYGYTF.

In this sample, this clone turned up a few times. The chain recombines TRBV30 with TRBJ1-2; D is unresolved. This CDR3 is built from 13 residues. Germline V gene data show CDR1 as GTSNPN and CDR2 as SVGIG (reference sequence). Trimming stripped 3 bases from V and 7 bases from J, with 15 bases between. The DNA for the CDR3 is TGTGCCTGGAGGCTTGGGTCGGGGTTTGGCTACACCTTC. This translates into CAWRLGSGFGYTF.

V and J are TRBV7-9 and TRBJ1-5; 8 bases line up with TRBD1. J lost 4 bases, V lost 1 base, and 9 bases had no gene match. This CDR3 region has 17 residues. Germline CDR1 and CDR2: SEHNR and FQNEAQ (reference sequence). CDR3 region: CASSLVRTGLRNQPQHF. DNA for the CDR3: TGTGCCAGCAGCTTAGTCCGGACAGGGTTAAGGAATCAGCCCCAGCATTTT.

The chain employs TRBV29-1 and TRBJ2-7; 11 bases are a match to TRBD2. The CDR3 runs to 17 residues. Germline V lookup: CDR1 SQVTM, CDR2 ANQGSEA. Trimming cost V 4 bases and J 3 bases; bases outside gene matches: 14. As DNA, the CDR3 is TGCAGCGTTGCCTCTAGCGGGAGGCCGCCCGTCTTCTACGAGCAGTACTTC. This sequence encodes CSVASSGRPPVFYEQYF.

The chain links TRBV30 to TRBJ1-1, with D tentatively TRBD1 (5 bases). V was shortened by 3 bases and J by 0 bases, with 8 bases between the two germline ends. Germline values: CDR1 GTSNPN, CDR2 SVGIG (reference sequence). The CDR3 length is 13 residues. CDR3 residues: CAWRGGVNTEAFF. The CDR3, as DNA: TGTGCCTGGAGGGGGGGGGTGAACACTGAAGCTTTCTTT.

The CDR3 region is CASSQWRNEKLFF. The CDR3 DNA is TGCGCCAGCAGCCAATGGAGGAATGAAAAACTGTTTTTT. The J gene is TRBJ1-4, the V gene TRBV4-1; D is uncertain. CDR1 and CDR2 from the germline V gene are MGHRA and YSYEKL. The CDR3 covers 13 residues. Trimming cost V 2 bases and J 5 bases, with 6 bases left between them.

The chain joins TRBV18 to TRBJ2-3; TRBD2 matches at 8 bases. This CDR3 is 16 amino acids long. The V gene's germline CDR1 is KGHSH and CDR2 LQKENI. V was pared by 3 bases and J by 5 bases, with 10 bases of the junction left unmatched. CDR3 loop: CASSPLVLAGGDTQYF. In DNA, the CDR3 is TGTGCCAGCTCACCCTTGGTTCTCGCGGGGGGAGATACGCAGTATTTT.

The rearrangement uses TRBV27 and TRBJ1-2, with D possibly matching TRBD1 (5 bases). Germline V gene data show CDR1 as MNHEY and CDR2 as SMNVEV (reference sequence). Trimming took off 8 bases at V and 3 bases at J, with 19 bases between the two ends. This CDR3 is 15 amino acids long. The CDR3 reads CASLDSYSADYGYTF. The CDR3 DNA follows: TGTGCCAGCCTTGACAGTTACAGTGCGGACTATGGCTACACCTTC.

This chain uses TRBV10-1 with TRBJ1-5; 9 bases are shared with TRBD1. The germline CDR1 and CDR2 sequences are WNHNN and SYGVQD (reference sequence). CDR3 size: 16 residues. V lost 5 bases to trimming and J lost 6 bases; unmatched junction nucleotides: 11. DNA of the CDR3: TGCGCCAGCAGTAATAAAAACAGGGGGCGAGGTCAGCCCCAGCATTTT. Its translation is CASSNKNRGRGQPQHF.

The rearrangement joins TRBV3-1 (or the pseudogene TRBV3-2) to TRBJ2-1; 7 positions match TRBD2. The CDR3 runs to 16 residues. The J segment lost 5 bases and the V segment lost 0 bases, leaving 7 bases of the junction unmatched. Germline CDR1 reads LGHDT; CDR2 reads YNNKEL (reference sequence). The CDR3 region has the DNA TGTGCCAGCAGCCAAGATCTAGGGCTAGCGGACAATGAGCAGTTCTTC. It translates to CASSQDLGLADNEQFF.

This clone turned up a few times. V and J are TRBV11-2 and TRBJ2-1; weak D call: TRBD2 (5 bases). Germline V CDR1 and CDR2: SGHAT, FQNNGV. The CDR3 has 16 amino acids. V dropped 3 bases and J dropped 13 bases, with 25 bases sitting between them. The CDR3 bases are TGTGCCAGCAGCTTGGGTTTAAGGACTGCCCCTCAGCTACAGTTCTTC. It is translated as CASSLGLRTAPQLQFF.

The chain carries TRBV2 and TRBJ2-4; 9 bases are a match to TRBD2. The V gene end was trimmed by 6 bases and the J gene end by 5 bases; junction bases not matched to a gene: 26. CDR3 size: 21 residues. CDR1 and CDR2 (germline): SNHLY, FYNNEI. This CDR3 reads CASRGPRKEASGDRGENIQYF. Here the CDR3 DNA reads TGTGCCAGCAGGGGCCCTCGAAAAGAGGCTAGCGGGGATCGGGGTGAAAACATTCAGTACTTC.

The chain links TRBV11-2 to TRBJ1-3; D is uncertain. CDR1 SGHAT and CDR2 FQNNGV come from the germline V gene. This CDR3 comprises 12 residues. The germline V and J ends were trimmed by 5 bases and 4 bases, with 6 bases remaining between them. CDR3 protein: CASSQQGNTIYF. As DNA, the CDR3 is TGTGCCAGCAGCCAACAAGGAAACACCATATATTTT.

The gene calls are TRBV30 and TRBJ2-3; 12 nucleotides align to TRBD2. Germline loops: CDR1 GTSNPN, CDR2 SVGIG (reference sequence). The CDR3 length is 16 residues. Losses at the gene ends were 3 bases for V and 4 bases for J; bases not matched to a gene: 8. The CDR3 DNA reads TGTGCCTGGAGGTCGACCGGGACTAGCGGGCCAGATACGCAGTATTTT. This translates into CAWRSTGTSGPDTQYF.

This chain links TRBV5-4 with TRBJ1-1; 9 bases are shared with TRBD1. This CDR3 comprises 16 residues. J lost 0 bases, V lost 0 bases, and 3 bases had no gene match. Germline values: CDR1 SGHNT, CDR2 YYREEE (reference sequence). CDR3 DNA: TGTGCCAGCAGCTTGGGGACAGGGGTTTTGAACACTGAAGCTTTCTTT. It translates to CASSLGTGVLNTEAFF.

The CDR3 DNA sequence: TGTGCCATCTCGTCGACGGGGAACACTGAAGCTTTCTTT. As protein: CAISSTGNTEAFF. V usage is TRBV10-3 and J usage is TRBJ1-1; D not certain. This CDR3 has 13 amino acids. Trimming removed 8 bases from V and 1 base from J, with 11 bases in between. From germline, CDR1 is ENHRY and CDR2 SYGVKD.

The rearrangement joins TRBV11-3 to TRBJ2-7; 11 bases are a match to TRBD1. Germline trimming cut 4 bases from V and 4 bases from J; bases unmatched to any gene: 9. From germline, CDR1 is SGHNT and CDR2 YENEEA. This CDR3 contains 16 residues. Here the CDR3 DNA reads TGTGCCAGCAGCTCCGGGACAGGGGGTGGGGGATACGAGCAGTACTTC. Translated, it gives CASSSGTGGGGYEQYF. Combining the CDR3 with reference TRBV11-3 and TRBJ2-7 gives the whole variable domain EAGVVQSPRYKIIEKKQPVAFWCNPISGHNTLYWYLQNLGQGPELLIRYENEEAVDDSQLPKDRFSAERLKGVDSTLKIQPAELGDSAVYLCASSSGTGGGGYEQYFGPGTRLTVT.

The chain couples TRBV29-1 to TRBJ1-3, with a possible D match to TRBD1 (5 bases). Looked up from germline, CDR1 is SQVTM and CDR2 is ANQGSEA. This CDR3 region has 13 residues. The ends were cut back, 4 bases at V and 2 bases at J, with 9 bases in the middle. CDR3 sequence reads: CSVVVQAGNTIYF. CDR3 DNA sequence: TGCAGCGTTGTTGTACAGGCTGGAAACACCATATATTTT.

The chain is built from TRBV6-1 and TRBJ2-7; D is possibly TRBD2 (6 bases). There are 15 residues in the CDR3. CDR1 is MNHNS and CDR2 is SASEGT in the germline V gene. Deletions cut 1 base from V and 3 bases from J, with 13 bases between. The CDR3 sequence: CASSEGGGIGYEQYF. Written as DNA, the CDR3 is TGTGCCAGCAGTGAAGGAGGAGGGATCGGCTACGAGCAGTACTTC.

This rearrangement joins TRBV13 to TRBJ2-5; tentative D call: TRBD2 (7 bases). Per the germline V gene, CDR1 is PRHDT and CDR2 is FYEKMQ (reference sequence). The V and J ends lost 0 bases and 4 bases respectively, with 21 bases between them. The CDR3 loop spans 18 amino acids. The CDR3 coding sequence is TGTGCCAGCAGCTTAGGGGCCATGGGGGGGGCCCCCGGAGAGACCCAGTACTTC. This gives the protein CASSLGAMGGAPGETQYF.

This chain links TRBV12-3 or TRBV12-4 with TRBJ2-3; D is unclear. CDR3 length: 12 residues. V lost 6 bases and J 1 base, leaving 5 bases between the germline ends. The CDR3 loop reads CASRYGTDTQYF. CDR3 bases: TGTGCCAGCAGATATGGCACAGATACGCAGTATTTT.

This chain uses TRBV7-9 with TRBJ1-4, with D possibly matching TRBD1 (6 bases). The V end lost 7 bases, the J end lost 0 bases, and 15 bases lay between the germline ends. CDR1 and CDR2 (germline): SEHNR, FQNEAQ (reference sequence). The CDR3 has 16 amino acids. CDR3 in DNA: TGTGCCAGCACCCAAAGGACAGCCACAACTAATGAAAAACTGTTTTTT. Its protein product is CASTQRTATTNEKLFF. Based on the CDR3 plus reference TRBV7-9 and TRBJ1-4, the full variable domain is DTGVSQNPRHKITKRGQNVTFRCDPISEHNRLYWYRQTLGQGPEFLTYFQNEAQLEKSRLLSDRFSAERPKGSFSTLEIQRTEQGDSAMYLCASTQRTATTNEKLFFGSGTQLSVL.

V usage is TRBV28 and J usage is TRBJ2-1; 9 bases are shared with TRBD2. CDR3 size: 13 residues. Germline V gene data show CDR1 as MDHEN and CDR2 as SYDVKM. V gave up 5 bases and J gave up 7 bases; unmatched junction bases: 3. The DNA of the CDR3 is TGTGCCAGCAGTCCTAGCGGGACGAATGAGCAGTTCTTC. The encoded protein is CASSPSGTNEQFF.

The chain joins TRBV7-3 to TRBJ2-2; D possibly corresponds to TRBD1 (5 bases). Germline CDR1 and CDR2: SGHTA and FQGTGA. CDR3 size: 14 residues. V was pared by 3 bases and J by 4 bases, with 9 bases between. The CDR3 protein is CASSLATGTGELFF. The CDR3 bases are TGTGCCAGCAGCTTGGCCACAGGCACCGGGGAGCTGTTTTTT.

The chain's CDR3 is CASKRGGTSYEQYF. Written as DNA, the CDR3 is TGTGCCAGTAAGCGGGGAGGGACCTCCTACGAGCAGTACTTC. The J gene is TRBJ2-7, the V gene TRBV19; 7 positions agree with TRBD2. CDR3 length: 14 residues. The junction had 6 bases not matched to a gene; V was cut back by 7 bases and J by 0 bases. Germline V gene data show CDR1 as LNHDA and CDR2 as SQIVND (reference sequence). Filled out from reference TRBV19 and TRBJ2-7, the complete variable domain reads DGGITQSPKYLFRKEGQNVTLSCEQNLNHDAMYWYRQDPGQGLRLIYYSQIVNDFQKGDIAEGYSVSREKKESFPLTVTSAQKNPTAFYLCASKRGGTSYEQYFGPGTRLTVT.